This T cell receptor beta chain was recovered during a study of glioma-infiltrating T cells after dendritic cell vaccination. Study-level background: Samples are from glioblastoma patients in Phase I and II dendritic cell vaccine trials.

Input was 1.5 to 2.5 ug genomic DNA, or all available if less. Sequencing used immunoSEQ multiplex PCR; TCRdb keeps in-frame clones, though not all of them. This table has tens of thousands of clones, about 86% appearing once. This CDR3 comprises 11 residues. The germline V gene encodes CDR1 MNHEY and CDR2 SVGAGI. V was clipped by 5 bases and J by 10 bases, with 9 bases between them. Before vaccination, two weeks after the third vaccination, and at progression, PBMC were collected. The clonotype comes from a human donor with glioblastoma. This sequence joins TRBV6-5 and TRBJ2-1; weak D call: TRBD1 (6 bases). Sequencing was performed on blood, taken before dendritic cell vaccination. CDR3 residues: CASSIQGEQFF. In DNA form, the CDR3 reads TGTGCCAGCAGTATTCAGGGGGAGCAGTTCTTC.